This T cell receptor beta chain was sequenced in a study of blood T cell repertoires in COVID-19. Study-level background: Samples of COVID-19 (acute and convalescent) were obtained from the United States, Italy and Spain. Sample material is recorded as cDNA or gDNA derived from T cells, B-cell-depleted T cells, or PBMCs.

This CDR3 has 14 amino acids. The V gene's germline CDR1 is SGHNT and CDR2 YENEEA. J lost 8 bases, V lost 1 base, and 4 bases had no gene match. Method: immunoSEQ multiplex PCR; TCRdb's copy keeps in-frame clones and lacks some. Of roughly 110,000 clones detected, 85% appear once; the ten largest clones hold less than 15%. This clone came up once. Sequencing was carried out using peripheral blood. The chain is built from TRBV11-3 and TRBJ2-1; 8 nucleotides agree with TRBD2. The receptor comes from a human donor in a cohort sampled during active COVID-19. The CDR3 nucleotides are TGTGCCAGCAGCTTAGCGGGGGGGCTGTATGAGCAGTTCTTC. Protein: CASSLAGGLYEQFF.